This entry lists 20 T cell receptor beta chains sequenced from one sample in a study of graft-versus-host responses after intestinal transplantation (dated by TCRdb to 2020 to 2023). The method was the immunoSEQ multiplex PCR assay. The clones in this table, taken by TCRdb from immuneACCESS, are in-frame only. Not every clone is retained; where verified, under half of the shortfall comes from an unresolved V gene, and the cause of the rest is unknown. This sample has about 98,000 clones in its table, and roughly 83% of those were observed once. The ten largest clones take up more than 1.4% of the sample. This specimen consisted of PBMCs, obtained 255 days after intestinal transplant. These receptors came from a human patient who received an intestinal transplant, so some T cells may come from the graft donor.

CDR3 in amino acids: CASSRGLTIAKNIQYF. The CDR3 DNA reads TGTGCCAGCAGCCGAGGACTGACGATAGCCAAAAACATTCAGTACTTC. V gene TRBV5-8 combines with J gene TRBJ2-4, with D possibly TRBD2 on 5 matching bases. The V end was cut by 4 bases, the J end by 0 bases, with 14 bases between. Germline V gene lookup returns CDR1 SGHTS and CDR2 YDEGEE. The CDR3 spans 16 residues.

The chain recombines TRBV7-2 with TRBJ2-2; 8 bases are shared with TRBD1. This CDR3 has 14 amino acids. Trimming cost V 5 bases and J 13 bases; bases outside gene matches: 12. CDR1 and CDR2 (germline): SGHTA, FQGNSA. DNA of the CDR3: TGTGCCAGCAGCCGCCCCCCAGGGGGCAGTGGGCTGTTTTTT. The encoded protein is CASSRPPGGSGLFF.

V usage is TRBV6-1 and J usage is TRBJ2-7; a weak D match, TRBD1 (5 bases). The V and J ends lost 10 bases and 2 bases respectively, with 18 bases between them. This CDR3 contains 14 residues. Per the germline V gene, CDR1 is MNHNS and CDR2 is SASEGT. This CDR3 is CATRGRGPTYEQYF. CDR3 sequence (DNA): TGTGCCACCCGAGGAAGGGGCCCTACCTACGAGCAGTACTTC.

CDR3 nucleotide sequence: TGCGCCAGCAAATCTGGACTTGGGGACTTCCATGAGCAGTTCTTC. This translates into CASKSGLGDFHEQFF. This chain connects TRBV5-1 to TRBJ2-1; D possibly corresponds to TRBD2 (6 bases). CDR3 size: 15 residues. Germline V lookup: CDR1 SGHRS, CDR2 YFSETQ. Trimming left V 6 bases short and J 8 bases short, with 21 bases between.

This CDR3 reads CASSQSPDRARGNEQFF. The CDR3 DNA is TGCGCCAGCAGTCAATCCCCGGACAGGGCGCGGGGCAATGAGCAGTTCTTC. The chain uses TRBV23-1 and TRBJ2-1; 8 nucleotides agree with TRBD1. TRBV23-1 is treated as an ORF (open reading frame) with a function not yet certain. The J segment lost 6 bases and the V segment lost 0 bases, leaving 10 bases of the junction unmatched. CDR3 length: 17 amino acids.

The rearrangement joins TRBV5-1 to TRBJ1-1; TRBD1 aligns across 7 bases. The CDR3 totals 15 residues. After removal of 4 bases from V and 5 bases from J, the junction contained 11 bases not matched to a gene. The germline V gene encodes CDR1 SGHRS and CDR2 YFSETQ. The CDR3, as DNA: TGCGCCAGCAGCACTTATAGCAGGGGGATGACTGAAGCTTTCTTT. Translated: CASSTYSRGMTEAFF.

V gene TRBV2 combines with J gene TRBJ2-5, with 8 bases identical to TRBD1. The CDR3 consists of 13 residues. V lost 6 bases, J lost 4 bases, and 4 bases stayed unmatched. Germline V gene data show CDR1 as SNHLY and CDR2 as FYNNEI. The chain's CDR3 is CASSADRGETQYF. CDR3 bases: TGTGCCAGCAGCGCCGACAGGGGAGAGACCCAGTACTTC.

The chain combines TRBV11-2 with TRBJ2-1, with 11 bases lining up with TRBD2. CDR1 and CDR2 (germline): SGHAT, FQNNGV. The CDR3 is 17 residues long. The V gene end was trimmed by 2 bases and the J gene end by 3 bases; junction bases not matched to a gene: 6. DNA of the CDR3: TGTGCCAGCAGCTTAATGGTAGCGGGGGGGAGCTACAATGAGCAGTTCTTC. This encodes CASSLMVAGGSYNEQFF.

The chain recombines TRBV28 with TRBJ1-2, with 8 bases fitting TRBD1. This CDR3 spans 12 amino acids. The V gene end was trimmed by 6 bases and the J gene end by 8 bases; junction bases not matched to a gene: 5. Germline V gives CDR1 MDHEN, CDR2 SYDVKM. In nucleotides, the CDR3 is TGTGCCAGCAGAGAGACAGGGGTAGGCTACACCTTC. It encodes CASRETGVGYTF.

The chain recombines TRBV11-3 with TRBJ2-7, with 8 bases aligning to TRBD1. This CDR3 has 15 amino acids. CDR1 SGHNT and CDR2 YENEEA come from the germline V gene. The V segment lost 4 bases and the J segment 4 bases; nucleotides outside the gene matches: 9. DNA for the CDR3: TGTGCCAGCAGCTATGGGGGCAGGGGGCGTTACGAGCAGTACTTC. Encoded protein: CASSYGGRGRYEQYF.

CDR3 in DNA: TGTGCCAGACGAGGAGCAGGAGCCAACAAAAACATTCAGTACTTC. Translation: CARRGAGANKNIQYF. The chain couples TRBV2 to TRBJ2-4; D not resolved. The CDR3 contains 15 residues. Per the germline V gene, CDR1 is SNHLY and CDR2 is FYNNEI. Trimming took off 9 bases at V and 3 bases at J, with 18 bases between the two ends.

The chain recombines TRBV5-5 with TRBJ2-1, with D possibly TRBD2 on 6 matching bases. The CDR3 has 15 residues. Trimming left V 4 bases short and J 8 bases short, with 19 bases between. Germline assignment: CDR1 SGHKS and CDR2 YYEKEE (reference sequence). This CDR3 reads CASSQGGASLDEQFF. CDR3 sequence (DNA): TGTGCCAGCAGCCAGGGCGGGGCCTCCCTGGATGAGCAGTTCTTC.

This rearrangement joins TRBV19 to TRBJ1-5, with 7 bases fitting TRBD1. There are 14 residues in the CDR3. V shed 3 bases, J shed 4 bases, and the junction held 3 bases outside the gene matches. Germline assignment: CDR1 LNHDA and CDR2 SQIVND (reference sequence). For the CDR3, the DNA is TGTGCCAGTAGTATTGGCAGGGGGAATCAGCCCCAGCATTTT. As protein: CASSIGRGNQPQHF. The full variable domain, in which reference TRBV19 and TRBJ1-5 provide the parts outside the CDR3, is DGGITQSPKYLFRKEGQNVTLSCEQNLNHDAMYWYRQDPGQGLRLIYYSQIVNDFQKGDIAEGYSVSREKKESFPLTVTSAQKNPTAFYLCASSIGRGNQPQHFGDGTRLSIL.

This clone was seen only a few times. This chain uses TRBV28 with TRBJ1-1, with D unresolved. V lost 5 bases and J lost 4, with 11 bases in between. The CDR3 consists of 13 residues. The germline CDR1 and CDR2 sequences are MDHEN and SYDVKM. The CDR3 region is CASSPGMLTEAFF. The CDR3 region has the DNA TGTGCCAGCAGTCCCGGTATGCTCACTGAAGCTTTCTTT.

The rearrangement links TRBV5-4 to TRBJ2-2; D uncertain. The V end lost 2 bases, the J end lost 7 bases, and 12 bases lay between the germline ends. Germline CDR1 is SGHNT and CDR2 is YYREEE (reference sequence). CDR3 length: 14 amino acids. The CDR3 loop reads CASSFQEWIGELFF. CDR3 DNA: TGTGCCAGCAGCTTTCAGGAATGGATCGGGGAGCTGTTTTTT.

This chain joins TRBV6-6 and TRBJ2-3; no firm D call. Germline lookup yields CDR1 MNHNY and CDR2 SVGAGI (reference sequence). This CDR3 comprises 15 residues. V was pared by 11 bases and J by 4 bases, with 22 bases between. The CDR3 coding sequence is TGTGCCGCCAGGACCCCTCTGCTGAGTGCAGATACGCAGTATTTT. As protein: CAARTPLLSADTQYF.

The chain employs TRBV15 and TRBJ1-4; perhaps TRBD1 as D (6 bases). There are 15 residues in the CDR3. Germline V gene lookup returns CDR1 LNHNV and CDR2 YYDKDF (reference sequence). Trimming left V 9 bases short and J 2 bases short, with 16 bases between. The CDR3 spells CATANFGGTNEKLFF. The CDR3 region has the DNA TGTGCCACAGCGAACTTTGGGGGCACTAATGAAAAACTGTTTTTT.

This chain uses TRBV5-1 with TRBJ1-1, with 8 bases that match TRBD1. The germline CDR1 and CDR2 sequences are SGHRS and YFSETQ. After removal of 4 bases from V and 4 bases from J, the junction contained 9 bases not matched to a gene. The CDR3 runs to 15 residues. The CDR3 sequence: CASSLTGQGGTEAFF. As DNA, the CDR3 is TGCGCCAGCAGCCTCACCGGACAGGGCGGCACTGAAGCTTTCTTT.

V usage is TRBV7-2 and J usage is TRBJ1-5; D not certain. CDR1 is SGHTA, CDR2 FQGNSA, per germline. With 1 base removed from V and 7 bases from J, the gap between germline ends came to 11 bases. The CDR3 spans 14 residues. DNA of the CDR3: TGTGCCAGCAGCTTAGTTGGGTCAGAACAGCCCCAGCATTTT. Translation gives CASSLVGSEQPQHF.

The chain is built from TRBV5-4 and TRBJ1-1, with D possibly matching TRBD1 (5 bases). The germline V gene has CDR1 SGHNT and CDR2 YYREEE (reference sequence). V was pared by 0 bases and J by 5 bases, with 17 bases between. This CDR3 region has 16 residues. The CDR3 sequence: CASSLGGGGRGTEAFF. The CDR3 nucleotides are TGTGCCAGCAGCTTGGGCGGGGGGGGTCGAGGGACTGAAGCTTTCTTT.